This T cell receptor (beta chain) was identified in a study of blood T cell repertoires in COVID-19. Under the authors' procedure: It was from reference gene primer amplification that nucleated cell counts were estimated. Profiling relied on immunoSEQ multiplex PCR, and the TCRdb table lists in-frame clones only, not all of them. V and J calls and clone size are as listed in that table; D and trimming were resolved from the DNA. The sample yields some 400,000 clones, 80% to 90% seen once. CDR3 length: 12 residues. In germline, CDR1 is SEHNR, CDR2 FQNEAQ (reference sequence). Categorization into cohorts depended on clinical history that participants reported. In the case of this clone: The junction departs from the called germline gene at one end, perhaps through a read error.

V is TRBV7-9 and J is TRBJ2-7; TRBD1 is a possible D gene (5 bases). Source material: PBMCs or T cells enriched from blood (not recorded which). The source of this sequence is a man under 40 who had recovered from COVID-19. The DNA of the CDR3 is TGTGCCAGCACCCCCCAGGGTATTGGGTTATTTTTC. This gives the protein CASTPQGIGLFF.